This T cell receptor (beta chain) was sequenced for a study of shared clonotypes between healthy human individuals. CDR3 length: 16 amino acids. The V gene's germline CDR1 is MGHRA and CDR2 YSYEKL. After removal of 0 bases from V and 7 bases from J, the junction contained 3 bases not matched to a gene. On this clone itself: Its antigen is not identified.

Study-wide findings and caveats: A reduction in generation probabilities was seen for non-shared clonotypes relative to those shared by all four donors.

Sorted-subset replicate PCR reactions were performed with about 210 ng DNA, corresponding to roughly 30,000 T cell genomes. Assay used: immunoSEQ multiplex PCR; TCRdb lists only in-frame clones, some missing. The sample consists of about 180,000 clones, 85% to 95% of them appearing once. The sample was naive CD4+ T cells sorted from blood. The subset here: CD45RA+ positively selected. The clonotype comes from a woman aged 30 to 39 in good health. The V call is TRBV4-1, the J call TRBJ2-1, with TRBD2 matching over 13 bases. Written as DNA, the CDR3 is TGCGCCAGCAGCCAAGAGTCGACTAGCGGGAGGAATGAGCAGTTCTTC. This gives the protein CASSQESTSGRNEQFF.